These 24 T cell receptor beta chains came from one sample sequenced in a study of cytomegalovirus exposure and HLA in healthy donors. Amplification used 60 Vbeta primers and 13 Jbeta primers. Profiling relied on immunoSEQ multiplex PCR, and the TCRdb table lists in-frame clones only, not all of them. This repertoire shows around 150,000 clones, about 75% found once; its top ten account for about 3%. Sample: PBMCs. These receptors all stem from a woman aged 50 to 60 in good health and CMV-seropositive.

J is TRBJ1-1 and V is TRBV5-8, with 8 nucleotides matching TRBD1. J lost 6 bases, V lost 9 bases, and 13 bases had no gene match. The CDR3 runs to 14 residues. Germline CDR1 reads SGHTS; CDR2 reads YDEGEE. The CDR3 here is CATYRGARIAEAFF. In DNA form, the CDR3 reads TGTGCCACATACAGGGGGGCGCGGATTGCTGAAGCTTTCTTT.

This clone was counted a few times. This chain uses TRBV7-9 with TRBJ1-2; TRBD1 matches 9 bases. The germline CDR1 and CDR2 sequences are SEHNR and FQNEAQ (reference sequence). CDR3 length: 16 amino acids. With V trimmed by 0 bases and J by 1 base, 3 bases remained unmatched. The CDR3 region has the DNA TGTGCCAGCAGCTTAGCGAAGACAGGGGGTAACTATGGCTACACCTTC. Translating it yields CASSLAKTGGNYGYTF.

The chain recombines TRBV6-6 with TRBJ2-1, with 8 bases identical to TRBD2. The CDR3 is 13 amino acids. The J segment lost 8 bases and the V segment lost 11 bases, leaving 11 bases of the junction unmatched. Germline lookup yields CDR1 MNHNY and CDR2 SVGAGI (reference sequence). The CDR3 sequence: CAPSAGDFDEQFF. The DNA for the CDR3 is TGTGCCCCCTCAGCGGGGGATTTTGATGAGCAGTTCTTC.

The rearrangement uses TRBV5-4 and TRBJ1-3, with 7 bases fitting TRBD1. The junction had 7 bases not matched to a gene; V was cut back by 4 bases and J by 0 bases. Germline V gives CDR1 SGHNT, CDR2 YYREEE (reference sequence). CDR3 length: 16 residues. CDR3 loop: CASSRGQPSSGNTIYF. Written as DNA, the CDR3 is TGTGCCAGCAGCAGGGGACAGCCCAGCTCTGGAAACACCATATATTTT.

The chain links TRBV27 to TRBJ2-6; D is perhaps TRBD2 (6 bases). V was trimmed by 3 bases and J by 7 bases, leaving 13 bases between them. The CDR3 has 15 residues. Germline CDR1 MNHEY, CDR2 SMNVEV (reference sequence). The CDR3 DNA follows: TGTGCCAGCAGTTTGGCGGGAATGCGTGCCAACGTCCTGACTTTC. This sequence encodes CASSLAGMRANVLTF.

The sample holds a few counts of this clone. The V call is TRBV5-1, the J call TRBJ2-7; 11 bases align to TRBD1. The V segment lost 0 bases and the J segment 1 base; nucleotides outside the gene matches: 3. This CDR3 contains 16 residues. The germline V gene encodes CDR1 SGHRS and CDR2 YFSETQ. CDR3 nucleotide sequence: TGCGCCAGCAGCTTGGTTGGGGACAGGGGGTCCTACGAGCAGTACTTC. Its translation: CASSLVGDRGSYEQYF. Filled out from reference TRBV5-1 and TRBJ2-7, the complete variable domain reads KAGVTQTPRYLIKTRGQQVTLSCSPISGHRSVSWYQQTPGQGLQFLFEYFSETQRNKGNFPGRFSGRQFSNSRSEMNVSTLELGDSALYLCASSLVGDRGSYEQYFGPGTRLTVT.

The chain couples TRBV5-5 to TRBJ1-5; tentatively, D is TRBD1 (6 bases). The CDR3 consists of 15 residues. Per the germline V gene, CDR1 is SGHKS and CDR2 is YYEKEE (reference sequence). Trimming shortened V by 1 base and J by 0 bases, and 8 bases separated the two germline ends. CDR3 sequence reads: CASSLRGASNQPQHF. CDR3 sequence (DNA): TGTGCCAGCAGCTTGCGGGGGGCTAGCAATCAGCCCCAGCATTTT. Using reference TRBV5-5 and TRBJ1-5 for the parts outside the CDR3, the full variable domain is DAGVTQSPTHLIKTRGQQVTLRCSPISGHKSVSWYQQVLGQGPQFIFQYYEKEERGRGNFPDRFSARQFPNYSSELNVNALLLGDSALYLCASSLRGASNQPQHFGDGTRLSIL.

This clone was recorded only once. CDR3 protein: CASSRKQGEKLFF. The CDR3 bases are TGTGCCAGCTCGCGGAAACAGGGTGAAAAACTGTTTTTT. The V gene is TRBV18, the J gene TRBJ1-4; weak D call: TRBD1 (6 bases). Germline CDR1 and CDR2: KGHSH and LQKENI. CDR3 length: 13 residues. The V end lost 6 bases, the J end lost 7 bases, and 12 bases lay between the germline ends.

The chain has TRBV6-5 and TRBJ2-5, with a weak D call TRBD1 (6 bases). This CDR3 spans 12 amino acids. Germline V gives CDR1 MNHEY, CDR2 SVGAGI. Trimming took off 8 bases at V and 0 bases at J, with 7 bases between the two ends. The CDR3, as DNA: TGTGCCAGCCAGGGGAACCAAGAGACCCAGTACTTC. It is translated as CASQGNQETQYF.

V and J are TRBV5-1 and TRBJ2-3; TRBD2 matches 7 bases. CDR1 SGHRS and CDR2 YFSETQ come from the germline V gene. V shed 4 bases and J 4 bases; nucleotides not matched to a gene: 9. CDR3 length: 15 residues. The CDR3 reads CASSPGGGGPDTQYF. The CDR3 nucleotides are TGCGCCAGCAGCCCCGGTGGGGGGGGTCCAGATACGCAGTATTTT.

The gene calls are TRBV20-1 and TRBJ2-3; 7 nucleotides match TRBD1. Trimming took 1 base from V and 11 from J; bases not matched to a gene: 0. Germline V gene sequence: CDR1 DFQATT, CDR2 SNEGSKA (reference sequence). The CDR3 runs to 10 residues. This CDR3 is CSARGDRQYF. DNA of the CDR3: TGCAGTGCTAGAGGGGACAGGCAGTATTTT.

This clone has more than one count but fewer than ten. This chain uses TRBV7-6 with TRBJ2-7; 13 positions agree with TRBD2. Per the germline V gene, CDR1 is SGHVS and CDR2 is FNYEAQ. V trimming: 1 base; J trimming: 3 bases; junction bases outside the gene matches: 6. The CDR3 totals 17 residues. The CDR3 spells CASSLGGTSGDNYEQYF. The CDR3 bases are TGTGCCAGCAGCTTAGGGGGGACTAGCGGGGACAACTACGAGCAGTACTTC.

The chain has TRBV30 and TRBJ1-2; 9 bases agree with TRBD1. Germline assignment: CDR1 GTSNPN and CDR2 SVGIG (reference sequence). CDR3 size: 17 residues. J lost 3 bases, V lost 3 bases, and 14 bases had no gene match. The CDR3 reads CAWRQSDRGVFDYGYTF. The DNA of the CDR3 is TGTGCCTGGAGACAATCGGACAGGGGTGTCTTCGACTATGGCTACACCTTC.

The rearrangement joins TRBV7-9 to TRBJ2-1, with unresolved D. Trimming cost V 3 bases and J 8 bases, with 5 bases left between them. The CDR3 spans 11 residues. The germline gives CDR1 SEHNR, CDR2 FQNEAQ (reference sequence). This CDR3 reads CASSFSDEQFF. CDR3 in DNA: TGTGCCAGCAGCTTCAGTGATGAGCAGTTCTTC. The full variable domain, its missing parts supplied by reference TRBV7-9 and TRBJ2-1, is DTGVSQNPRHKITKRGQNVTFRCDPISEHNRLYWYRQTLGQGPEFLTYFQNEAQLEKSRLLSDRFSAERPKGSFSTLEIQRTEQGDSAMYLCASSFSDEQFFGPGTRLTVL.

The CDR3 region has the DNA TGTGCCAGTCAGAATCACAATGAGCAGTTCTTC. Its protein is CASQNHNEQFF. This sequence joins TRBV19 and TRBJ2-1, with D uncertain. Per germline, CDR1 LNHDA and CDR2 SQIVND (reference sequence). The CDR3 consists of 11 residues. Trimming took off 8 bases at V and 5 bases at J, with 7 bases between the two ends.

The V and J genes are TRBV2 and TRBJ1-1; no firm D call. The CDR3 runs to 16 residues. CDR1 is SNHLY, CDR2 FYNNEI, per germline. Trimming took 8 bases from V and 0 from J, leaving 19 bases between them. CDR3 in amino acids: CASEPSVGGLNTEAFF. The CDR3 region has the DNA TGTGCCAGCGAACCTTCGGTGGGAGGGTTGAACACTGAAGCTTTCTTT. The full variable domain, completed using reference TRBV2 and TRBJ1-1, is EPEVTQTPSHQVTQMGQEVILRCVPISNHLYFYWYRQILGQKVEFLVSFYNNEISEKSEIFDDQFSVERPDGSNFTLKIRSTKLEDSAMYFCASEPSVGGLNTEAFFGQGTRLTVV.

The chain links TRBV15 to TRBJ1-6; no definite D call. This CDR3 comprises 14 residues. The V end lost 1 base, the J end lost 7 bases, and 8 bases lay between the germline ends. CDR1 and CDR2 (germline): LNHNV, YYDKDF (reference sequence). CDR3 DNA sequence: TGTGCCACCAGCAGAGCGGGAGAGAATTCACCCCTCCACTTT. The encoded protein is CATSRAGENSPLHF.

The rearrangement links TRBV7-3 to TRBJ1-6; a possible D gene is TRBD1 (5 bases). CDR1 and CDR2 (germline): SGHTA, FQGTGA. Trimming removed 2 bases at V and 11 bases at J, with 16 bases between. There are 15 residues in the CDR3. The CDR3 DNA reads TGTGCCAGCAGCTTATTGGGCGGGGGAATGACACCCCTCCACTTT. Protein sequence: CASSLLGGGMTPLHF.

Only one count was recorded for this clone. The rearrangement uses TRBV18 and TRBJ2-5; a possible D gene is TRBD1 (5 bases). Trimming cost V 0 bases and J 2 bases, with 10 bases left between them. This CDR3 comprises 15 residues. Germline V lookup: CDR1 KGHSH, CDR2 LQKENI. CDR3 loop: CASSPPGASQETQYF. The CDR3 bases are TGTGCCAGCTCACCACCAGGGGCTTCACAAGAGACCCAGTACTTC.

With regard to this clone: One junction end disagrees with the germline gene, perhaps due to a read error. The CDR3 here is CASSPWRDSVERVF. The CDR3 nucleotides read TGTGCCAGCTCACCATGGCGGGATTCGGTTGAGAGGGTCTTC. The gene calls are TRBV18 and TRBJ2-1, with D possibly TRBD2 on 6 matching bases. CDR3 length: 14 amino acids. Per the germline V gene, CDR1 is KGHSH and CDR2 is LQKENI.

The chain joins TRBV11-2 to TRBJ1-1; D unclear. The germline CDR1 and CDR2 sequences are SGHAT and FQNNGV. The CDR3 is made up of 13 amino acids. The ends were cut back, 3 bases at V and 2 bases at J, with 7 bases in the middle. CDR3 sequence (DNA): TGTGCCAGCAGCTTTGCGGAAAACACTGAAGCTTTCTTT. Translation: CASSFAENTEAFF. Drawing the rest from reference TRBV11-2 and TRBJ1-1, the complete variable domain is EAGVAQSPRYKIIEKRQSVAFWCNPISGHATLYWYQQILGQGPKLLIQFQNNGVVDDSQLPKDRFSAERLKGVDSTLKIQPAKLEDSAVYLCASSFAENTEAFFGQGTRLTVV.

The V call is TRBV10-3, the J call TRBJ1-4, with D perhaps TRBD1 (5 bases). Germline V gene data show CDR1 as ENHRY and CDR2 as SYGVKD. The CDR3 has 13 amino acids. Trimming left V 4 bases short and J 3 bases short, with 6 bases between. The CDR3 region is CAISARANEKLFF. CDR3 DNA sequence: TGTGCCATCAGTGCCAGGGCTAATGAAAAACTGTTTTTT.

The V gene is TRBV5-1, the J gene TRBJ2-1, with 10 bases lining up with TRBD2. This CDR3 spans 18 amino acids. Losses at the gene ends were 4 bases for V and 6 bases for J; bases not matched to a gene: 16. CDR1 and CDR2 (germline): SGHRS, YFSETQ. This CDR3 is CASSGQLAGTIRSNEQFF. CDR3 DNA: TGCGCCAGCAGCGGACAACTAGCGGGGACTATAAGAAGCAATGAGCAGTTCTTC.

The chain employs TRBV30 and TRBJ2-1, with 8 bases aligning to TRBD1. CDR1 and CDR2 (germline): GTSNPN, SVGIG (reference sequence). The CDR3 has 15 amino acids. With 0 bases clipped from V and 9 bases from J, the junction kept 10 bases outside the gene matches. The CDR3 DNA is TGTGCCTGGAGTGTACGGCAGGGGGCCTTGGCTGAGCAGTTCTTC. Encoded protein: CAWSVRQGALAEQFF.